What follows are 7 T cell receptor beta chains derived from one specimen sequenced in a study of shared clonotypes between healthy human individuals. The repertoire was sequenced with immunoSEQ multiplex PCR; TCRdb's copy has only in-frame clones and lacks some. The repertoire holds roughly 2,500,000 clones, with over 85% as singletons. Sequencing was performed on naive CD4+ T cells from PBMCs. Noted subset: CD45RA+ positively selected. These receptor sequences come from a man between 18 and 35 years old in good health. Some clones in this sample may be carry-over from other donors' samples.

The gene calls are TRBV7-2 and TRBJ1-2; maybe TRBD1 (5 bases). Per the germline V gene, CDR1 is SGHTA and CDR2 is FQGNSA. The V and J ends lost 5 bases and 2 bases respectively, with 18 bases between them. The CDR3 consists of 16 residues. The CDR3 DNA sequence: TGTGCCAGCAGCCCCCCCCCGGGCAGGGCGAACTATGGCTACACCTTC. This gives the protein CASSPPPGRANYGYTF.

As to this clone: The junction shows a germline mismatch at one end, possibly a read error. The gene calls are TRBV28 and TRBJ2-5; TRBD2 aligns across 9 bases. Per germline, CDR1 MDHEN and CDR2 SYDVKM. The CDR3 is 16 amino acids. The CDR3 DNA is TGTGCCAGCAGATTTAGAGCGGGAGGAAGACTGGAGACCCGGTACTTC. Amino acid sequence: CASRFRAGGRLETRYF. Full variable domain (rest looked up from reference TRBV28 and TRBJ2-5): DVKVTQSSRYLVKRTGEKVFLECVQDMDHENMFWYRQDPGLGLRLIYFSYDVKMKEKGDIPEGYSVSREKKERFSLILESASTNQTSMYLCASRFRAGGRLETRYFGPGTRLLVL.

The CDR3 loop reads CASSWPGRGTDTQYF. CDR3 bases: TGTGCCAGCAGTTGGCCAGGACGGGGCACAGATACGCAGTATTTT. This chain joins TRBV28 and TRBJ2-3, with D unresolved. The CDR3 contains 15 residues. Trimming took 4 bases from V and 1 from J, leaving 12 bases between them. The germline V gene encodes CDR1 MDHEN and CDR2 SYDVKM.

CDR3 loop: CASRPPGGQPQHF. The CDR3, as DNA: TGTGCCAGCAGACCGCCCGGCGGTCAGCCCCAGCATTTT. This chain uses TRBV7-2 with TRBJ1-5; no reliable D call. CDR3 length equals 13 residues. CDR1 and CDR2 from the germline V gene are SGHTA and FQGNSA. The V end lost 6 bases, the J end lost 6 bases, and 12 bases lay between the germline ends.

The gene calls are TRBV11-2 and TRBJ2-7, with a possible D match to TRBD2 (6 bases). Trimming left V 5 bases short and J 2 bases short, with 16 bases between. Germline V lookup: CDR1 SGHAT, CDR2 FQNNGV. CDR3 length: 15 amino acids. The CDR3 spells CASSEGTPTTYEQYF. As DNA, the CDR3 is TGTGCCAGCAGCGAGGGGACTCCGACGACCTACGAGCAGTACTTC.

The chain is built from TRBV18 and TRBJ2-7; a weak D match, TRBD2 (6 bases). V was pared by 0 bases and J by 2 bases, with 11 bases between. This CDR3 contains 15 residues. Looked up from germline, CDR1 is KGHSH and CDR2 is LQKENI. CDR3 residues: CASSPPTRDAYEQYF. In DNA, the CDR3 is TGTGCCAGCTCACCACCGACTAGGGACGCCTACGAGCAGTACTTC.

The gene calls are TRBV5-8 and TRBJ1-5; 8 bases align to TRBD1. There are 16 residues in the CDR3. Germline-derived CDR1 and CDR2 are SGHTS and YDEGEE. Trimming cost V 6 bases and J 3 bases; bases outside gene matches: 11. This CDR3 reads CASTLYLDRANQPQHF. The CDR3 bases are TGTGCCAGCACCTTATATCTGGACAGGGCCAATCAGCCCCAGCATTTT.